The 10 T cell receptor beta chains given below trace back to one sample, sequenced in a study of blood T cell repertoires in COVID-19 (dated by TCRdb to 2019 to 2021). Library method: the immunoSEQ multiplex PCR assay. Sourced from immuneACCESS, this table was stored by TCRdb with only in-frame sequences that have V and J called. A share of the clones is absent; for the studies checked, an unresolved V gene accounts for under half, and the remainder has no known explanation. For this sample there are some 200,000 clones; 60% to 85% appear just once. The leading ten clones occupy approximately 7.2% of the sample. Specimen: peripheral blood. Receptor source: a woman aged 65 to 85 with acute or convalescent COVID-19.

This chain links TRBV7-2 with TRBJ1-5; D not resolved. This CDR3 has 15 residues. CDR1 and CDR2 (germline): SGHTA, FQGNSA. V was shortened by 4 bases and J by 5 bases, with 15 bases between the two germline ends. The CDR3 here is CASSSRKKGDQPQHF. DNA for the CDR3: TGTGCCAGCAGCTCCAGGAAAAAGGGAGATCAGCCCCAGCATTTT.

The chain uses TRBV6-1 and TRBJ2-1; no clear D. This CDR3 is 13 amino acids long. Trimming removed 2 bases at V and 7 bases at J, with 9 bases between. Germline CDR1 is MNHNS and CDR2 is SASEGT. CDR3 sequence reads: CASSEIGRNEQFF. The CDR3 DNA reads TGTGCCAGCAGTGAAATCGGTCGAAATGAGCAGTTCTTC.

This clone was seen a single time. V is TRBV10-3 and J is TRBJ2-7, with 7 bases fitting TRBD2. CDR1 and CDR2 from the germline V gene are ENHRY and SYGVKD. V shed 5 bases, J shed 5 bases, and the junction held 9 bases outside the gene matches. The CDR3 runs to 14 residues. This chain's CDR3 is CAISPTSAANEQYF. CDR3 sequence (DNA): TGTGCCATCAGTCCCACTAGCGCCGCTAACGAGCAGTACTTC.

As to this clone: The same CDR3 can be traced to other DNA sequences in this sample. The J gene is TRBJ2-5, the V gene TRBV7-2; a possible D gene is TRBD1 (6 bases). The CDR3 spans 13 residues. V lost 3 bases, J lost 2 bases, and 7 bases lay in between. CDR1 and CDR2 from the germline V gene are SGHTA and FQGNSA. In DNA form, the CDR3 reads TGTGCCAGCAGCTTCGACAGGCAAGAGACCCAGTACTTC. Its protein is CASSFDRQETQYF. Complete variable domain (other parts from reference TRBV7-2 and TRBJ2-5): GAGVSQSPSNKVTEKGKDVELRCDPISGHTALYWYRQSLGQGLEFLIYFQGNSAPDKSGLPSDRFSAERTGGSVSTLTIQRTQQEDSAVYLCASSFDRQETQYFGPGTRLLVL.

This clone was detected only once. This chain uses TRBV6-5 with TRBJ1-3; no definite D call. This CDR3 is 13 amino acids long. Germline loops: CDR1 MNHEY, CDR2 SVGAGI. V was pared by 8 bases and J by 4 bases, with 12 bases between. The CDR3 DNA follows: TGTGCCAGCGTTAAGAGCCTGGGAAACACCATATATTTT. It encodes CASVKSLGNTIYF.

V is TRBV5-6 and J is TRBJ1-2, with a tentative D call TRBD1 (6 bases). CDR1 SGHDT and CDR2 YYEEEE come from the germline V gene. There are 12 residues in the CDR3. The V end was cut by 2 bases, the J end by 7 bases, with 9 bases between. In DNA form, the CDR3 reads TGTGCCAGCAGCTTCGTAGGGGGTGGCTACACCTTC. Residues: CASSFVGGGYTF. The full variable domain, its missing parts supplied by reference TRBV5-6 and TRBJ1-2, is DAGVTQSPTHLIKTRGQQVTLRCSPKSGHDTVSWYQQALGQGPQFIFQYYEEEERQRGNFPDRFSGHQFPNYSSELNVNALLLGDSALYLCASSFVGGGYTFGSGTRLTVV.

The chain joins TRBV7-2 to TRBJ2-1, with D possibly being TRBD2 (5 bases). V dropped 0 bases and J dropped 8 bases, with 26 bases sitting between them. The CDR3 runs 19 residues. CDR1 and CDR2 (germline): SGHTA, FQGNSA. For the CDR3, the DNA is TGTGCCAGCAGCTTAGCCCTTTACGGTGAGGGAAAGTCAGGCGATGAGCAGTTCTTC. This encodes CASSLALYGEGKSGDEQFF.

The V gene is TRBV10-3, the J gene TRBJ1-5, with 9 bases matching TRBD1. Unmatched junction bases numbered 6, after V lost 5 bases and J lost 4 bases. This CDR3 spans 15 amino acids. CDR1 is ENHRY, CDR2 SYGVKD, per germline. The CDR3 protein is CAISPRTGANQPQHF. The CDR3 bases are TGTGCCATCAGTCCGCGGACAGGGGCGAATCAGCCCCAGCATTTT.

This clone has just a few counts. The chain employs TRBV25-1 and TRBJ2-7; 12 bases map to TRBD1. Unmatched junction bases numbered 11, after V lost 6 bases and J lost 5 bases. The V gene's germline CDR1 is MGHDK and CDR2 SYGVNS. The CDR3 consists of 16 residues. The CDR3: CASSPSRGQGAHEQYF. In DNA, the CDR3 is TGTGCCAGCAGCCCCAGTCGGGGACAGGGGGCCCACGAGCAGTACTTC.

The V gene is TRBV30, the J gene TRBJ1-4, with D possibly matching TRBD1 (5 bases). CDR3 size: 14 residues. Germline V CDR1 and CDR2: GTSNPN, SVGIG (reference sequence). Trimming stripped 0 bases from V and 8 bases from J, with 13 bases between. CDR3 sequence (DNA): TGTGCCTGGAGTGTAGGAGGGGCCGGCGAAAAACTGTTTTTT. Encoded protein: CAWSVGGAGEKLFF.